This paragraph covers one T cell receptor (beta chain) sequence. This clonotype was counted between two and nine times. Its recognized antigen is unknown. Nothing much larger sits one base from this clone, and base qualities are not available. CDR1 and CDR2 are drawn from the germline V gene (reference sequence): SEHNR, FQNEAQ. Trimming takes 5 bases from V and 5 bases from J, and the germline ends sit 15 bases apart. The CDR3 starts with the cysteine, ends with the phenylalanine, and has 14 residues. CDR3 DNA only is kept here, 42 bases in frame from base 1. The data are from a study of post-analysis software for immune sequencing data (dated by TCRdb to the mid-2010s). Background for the entire study: The recorded disease courses included relapsing-remitting, secondary progressive and progressive-relapsing multiple sclerosis, and some patients had no subtype annotation. A subset of samples was prepared in parallel using single-end sample barcoding, then pooled and co-amplified after Illumina adapter ligation. Patient repertoires were compared against roughly 10 previously published healthy control repertoires from donors aged about 6 to 26 years. Paper-wide results and their limitations: The control group was slightly older than the multiple sclerosis patient group. Significantly lower normalized Chao1 diversity was found in multiple sclerosis patients than in controls, suggesting substantial peripheral T-cell clonal expansion. Roughly 5 TRBV segments, including TRBV5-6, TRBV5-1 and TRBV20-1, were significantly more frequent in patients than controls. When samples were clustered directly using the F measure, samples prepared in the same batch co-clustered strongly, which prompted a batch-effect correction.

To demonstrate the VDJtools post-analysis software, TCR beta repertoires were profiled from the peripheral blood of over ten young patients with multiple sclerosis. The multiple sclerosis patients were children and adolescents ranging in age from about 6 to 17 years. The library relied on PCR. Sequencing relied on an Illumina HiSeq 2500. To reduce PCR and sequencing biases, unique molecular identifiers were incorporated into the TCR beta cDNA libraries. Roughly 0.5 million cDNA molecules were obtained per 1 to 10 million input T cells, so each molecule approximated one T cell. Patient libraries were prepared and sequenced with the same protocol used for the earlier healthy control dataset. Within a given batch, samples were prepared together, multiplexed and sequenced on the same HiSeq lane. The authors processed their data as follows. Raw barcoded reads were processed with MIGEC, and single-read molecular identifier groups were discarded before consensus assembly and CDR3 extraction. VDJtools was used for post-analysis of the clonotype tables, with diversity normalized by down-sampling every dataset to the smallest sample size. In repertoire overlap clustering, CDR3 amino acid sequences, but not nucleotide sequences, were matched to correct batch-related cross-sample contamination. TCRdb reworked the public reads: Q25 trimming with fastp, MiXCR clone assembly, productive beta chains retained. A single entry per CDR3 protein holds the most common genes and DNA from its merged rows. TCRdb, rather than the study authors, made the V and J calls. For this sample the table gives some 690,000 distinct CDR3 sequences, of which approximately 59% were detected only once. The ten largest clones represent over 9% of the sample.

The clonotype comes from a girl between 2 and 10 years old with multiple sclerosis. The sample comprised blood. The V and J genes are TRBV7-9 and TRBJ2-5, with no reliable assignment of the D segment. The CDR3 amino acid sequence is: CASSGRAVVETQYF. The sequence in DNA is TGTGCCAGCAGCGGAAGGGCGGTGGTCGAGACCCAGTACTTC.